The next 28 T cell receptor beta chains were all read from a single sample in a study of PD-L1 blockade in urothelial cancer. TCRdb's table, derived via immunoSEQ multiplex PCR, lists solely in-frame clones and lacks some. Of about 57,000 clones in the sample, around 83% were seen once. Sequencing was performed on PBMCs, taken around atezolizumab (anti-PD-L1) treatment. All receptors come from a man over 45 with urothelial cancer.

This chain uses TRBV28 with TRBJ1-1; no reliable D call. This CDR3 has 14 amino acids. Trimming removed 3 bases at V and 6 bases at J, with 14 bases between. Germline CDR1 reads MDHEN; CDR2 reads SYDVKM. The CDR3 loop is CASSFGGIWAEAFF. DNA of the CDR3: TGTGCCAGCAGTTTCGGAGGGATTTGGGCTGAAGCTTTCTTT. Filled out from reference TRBV28 and TRBJ1-1, the complete variable domain reads DVKVTQSSRYLVKRTGEKVFLECVQDMDHENMFWYRQDPGLGLRLIYFSYDVKMKEKGDIPEGYSVSREKKERFSLILESASTNQTSMYLCASSFGGIWAEAFFGQGTRLTVV.

This rearrangement joins TRBV15 to TRBJ1-4; D gene uncertain. The CDR3 runs to 14 residues. Trimming shortened V by 8 bases and J by 2 bases, and 12 bases separated the two germline ends. Germline CDR1 and CDR2: LNHNV and YYDKDF (reference sequence). The chain's CDR3 is CATEPSLTNEKLFF. Here the CDR3 DNA reads TGTGCCACCGAACCGAGTCTGACTAATGAAAAACTGTTTTTT.

This sequence joins TRBV5-4 and TRBJ2-3; weak D call: TRBD1 (6 bases). Germline V lookup: CDR1 SGHNT, CDR2 YYREEE (reference sequence). This CDR3 comprises 14 residues. The germline V and J ends were trimmed by 4 bases and 1 base, with 10 bases remaining between them. In nucleotides, the CDR3 is TGTGCCAGCAGCCCCTGGGGGCGCACAGATACGCAGTATTTT. Its protein product is CASSPWGRTDTQYF.

This clone was recorded only once. In DNA, the CDR3 is TGTGCCAGCAGAGAGAGTGGGGCTCAGCCCCAGCATTTT. Translating it yields CASRESGAQPQHF. The V call is TRBV7-8, the J call TRBJ1-5, with TRBD1 as a possible D gene (5 bases). CDR1 is SGHVS and CDR2 is FQNEAQ in the germline V gene. The ends were cut back, 6 bases at V and 6 bases at J, with 12 bases in the middle. The CDR3 runs 13 residues. The variable domain in full, with the rest retrieved from reference TRBV7-8 and TRBJ1-5, is GAGVSQSPRYKVAKRGQDVALRCDPISGHVSLFWYQQALGQGPEFLTYFQNEAQLDKSGLPSDRFFAERPEGSVSTLKIQRTQQEDSAVYLCASRESGAQPQHFGDGTRLSIL.

This chain joins TRBV5-6 and TRBJ2-2, with a tentative D call TRBD1 (6 bases). The germline CDR1 and CDR2 sequences are SGHDT and YYEEEE. CDR3 length: 14 residues. V lost 4 bases, J lost 2 bases, and 9 bases lay in between. CDR3 nucleotides: TGTGCCAGCAGCCCGGGACACAACACCGGGGAGCTGTTTTTT. Protein sequence: CASSPGHNTGELFF.

This chain connects TRBV5-1 to TRBJ2-1; D is unresolved. The V gene's germline CDR1 is SGHRS and CDR2 YFSETQ. The CDR3 extends over 11 amino acids. V lost 3 bases and J lost 8, with 6 bases in between. CDR3 in DNA: TGCGCCAGCAGCTCGTTATATGAGCAGTTCTTC. It encodes CASSSLYEQFF.

V gene TRBV6-6 combines with J gene TRBJ1-1, with TRBD1 matching 7 bases. The CDR3 loop spans 16 amino acids. The trim removed 0 bases at V and 0 bases at J, leaving 4 bases unmatched. In germline, CDR1 is MNHNY, CDR2 SVGAGI (reference sequence). CDR3 bases: TGTGCCAGCAGTTACTCGGGACAGTTCATGAACACTGAAGCTTTCTTT. This translates into CASSYSGQFMNTEAFF.

V and J are TRBV6-5 and TRBJ2-1, with D hard to call. V dropped 6 bases and J dropped 3 bases, with 15 bases sitting between them. CDR3 size: 15 residues. CDR1 is MNHEY and CDR2 is SVGAGI in the germline V gene. CDR3 in amino acids: CASSPQTVSYNEQFF. The CDR3 DNA sequence: TGTGCCAGCAGCCCCCAAACTGTTAGCTACAATGAGCAGTTCTTC.

Only a few counts were recorded for this clone. The rearrangement joins TRBV9 to TRBJ2-7; TRBD1 matches at 8 bases. V lost 3 bases, J lost 3 bases, and 5 bases stayed unmatched. CDR1 and CDR2 (germline): SGDLS, YYNGEE. The CDR3 is 14 amino acids. This CDR3 is CASSGGQGVYEQYF. CDR3 DNA sequence: TGTGCCAGCAGCGGCGGACAGGGCGTCTACGAGCAGTACTTC.

The J gene is TRBJ2-3, the V gene TRBV27, with 8 bases identical to TRBD2. The CDR3 has 15 residues. The germline V gene encodes CDR1 MNHEY and CDR2 SMNVEV (reference sequence). The ends lost 5 bases at V and 4 bases at J; junction bases unmatched: 8. CDR3 DNA: TGTGCCAGCAGTCCGGTTGCGGGAGGTTCAGATACGCAGTATTTT. Translating it yields CASSPVAGGSDTQYF.

V is TRBV30 and J is TRBJ2-5; 9 nucleotides match TRBD1. The CDR3 is made up of 14 amino acids. V was clipped by 5 bases and J by 5 bases; unmatched bases: 9. Germline loops: CDR1 GTSNPN, CDR2 SVGIG (reference sequence). CDR3 sequence (DNA): TGTGCCTGGGGGACAGGGCGGTTAGGGGAGACCCAGTACTTC. Translated: CAWGTGRLGETQYF.

The CDR3 region has the DNA TGTGCCAGCAGTGTGGAGGGAGGAGCAGATACGCAGTATTTT. It specifies CASSVEGGADTQYF. The chain joins TRBV6-4 to TRBJ2-3; a possible D gene is TRBD2 (6 bases). This CDR3 contains 14 residues. Looked up from germline, CDR1 is MRHNA and CDR2 is SNTAGT. V gave up 4 bases and J gave up 4 bases, with 12 bases separating them.

The chain links TRBV5-8 to TRBJ2-7, with 9 bases identical to TRBD1. In germline, CDR1 is SGHTS, CDR2 YDEGEE. J gave up 3 bases and V 4 bases, and 8 bases lay outside the gene matches. CDR3 size: 15 residues. The CDR3 DNA follows: TGTGCCAGCAGCCTGGGGGGACAGGGTGTCTACGAGCAGTACTTC. This codes for CASSLGGQGVYEQYF.

V usage is TRBV19 and J usage is TRBJ1-2, with TRBD1 identical over 10 bases. With V trimmed by 5 bases and J by 0 bases, 9 bases remained unmatched. Germline values: CDR1 LNHDA, CDR2 SQIVND (reference sequence). This CDR3 region has 17 residues. CDR3: CASSADRGPIANYGYTF. The DNA of the CDR3 is TGTGCCAGTAGTGCTGACAGGGGGCCTATCGCTAACTATGGCTACACCTTC. Combining the CDR3 with reference TRBV19 and TRBJ1-2 gives the whole variable domain DGGITQSPKYLFRKEGQNVTLSCEQNLNHDAMYWYRQDPGQGLRLIYYSQIVNDFQKGDIAEGYSVSREKKESFPLTVTSAQKNPTAFYLCASSADRGPIANYGYTFGSGTRLTVV.

The rearrangement uses TRBV7-9 and TRBJ1-3; 12 bases fit TRBD1. Per the germline V gene, CDR1 is SEHNR and CDR2 is FQNEAQ (reference sequence). The J segment lost 8 bases and the V segment lost 3 bases, leaving 8 bases of the junction unmatched. This CDR3 spans 16 amino acids. Here the CDR3 DNA reads TGTGCCAGCAGCTTTGGGACAGGGGGCGATTGGGACACCATATATTTT. Protein sequence: CASSFGTGGDWDTIYF.

This clone was detected only once. The chain links TRBV6-5 to TRBJ2-1; the match to TRBD2 covers 7 bases. Germline V gene lookup returns CDR1 MNHEY and CDR2 SVGAGI. The CDR3 consists of 12 residues. V gave up 7 bases and J gave up 8 bases; unmatched junction bases: 5. CDR3 DNA: TGTGCCAGCATCGGGCGGGAGTATGAGCAGTTCTTC. Its protein is CASIGREYEQFF.

This clone has just one count. DNA for the CDR3: TGCGCCAGCAGGTCCCGGGAGAGCTACAATGAGCAGTTCTTC. The encoded protein is CASRSRESYNEQFF. This chain links TRBV5-1 with TRBJ2-1; TRBD2 might be the D (6 bases). CDR3 length: 14 amino acids. V was trimmed by 5 bases and J by 3 bases, leaving 12 bases between them. CDR1 and CDR2 from the germline V gene are SGHRS and YFSETQ.

The gene calls are TRBV28 and TRBJ1-5, with TRBD1 matching 8 bases. CDR3 length: 17 amino acids. Germline loops: CDR1 MDHEN, CDR2 SYDVKM. J gave up 1 base and V 2 bases, and 7 bases lay outside the gene matches. The CDR3 nucleotides are TGTGCCAGCAGTTTACTACGGACAGGGACAAGCAATCAGCCCCAGCATTTT. It encodes CASSLLRTGTSNQPQHF.

J is TRBJ1-1 and V is TRBV7-9, with TRBD1 as a possible D gene (5 bases). V shed 5 bases and J shed 0 bases, with 13 bases lying between them. Germline V CDR1 and CDR2: SEHNR, FQNEAQ (reference sequence). The CDR3 runs to 15 residues. The CDR3 spells CASSPRQNVNTEAFF. In DNA, the CDR3 is TGTGCCAGCAGCCCGAGACAGAACGTGAACACTGAAGCTTTCTTT.

There are a few counts of this clone. As DNA, the CDR3 is TGTGCCAGCAGCCATGTGGTTTGGCTTGCTCTTGGCTACACCTTC. Protein: CASSHVVWLALGYTF. The chain links TRBV28 to TRBJ1-2; D not certain. The CDR3 spans 15 residues. The germline V and J ends were trimmed by 6 bases and 7 bases, with 21 bases remaining between them. CDR1 is MDHEN, CDR2 SYDVKM, per germline.

The chain recombines TRBV27 with TRBJ2-7; TRBD1 is a possible D gene (6 bases). The CDR3 consists of 14 residues. The V gene lost 3 bases and the J gene lost 1 base, with 10 bases spanning the gap. The germline CDR1 and CDR2 sequences are MNHEY and SMNVEV (reference sequence). The CDR3: CASSLRTDSYEQYF. In DNA form, the CDR3 reads TGTGCCAGCAGTTTGAGGACAGATTCCTACGAGCAGTACTTC.

This chain links TRBV9 with TRBJ2-1; TRBD2 matches at 8 bases. Germline values: CDR1 SGDLS, CDR2 YYNGEE. V lost 3 bases and J lost 5; bases outside the gene matches: 7. The CDR3 length is 15 residues. The CDR3 coding sequence is TGTGCCAGCAGCGCGGGACTAGAGGCGAACAATGAGCAGTTCTTC. Its translation: CASSAGLEANNEQFF. Based on the CDR3 plus reference TRBV9 and TRBJ2-1, the full variable domain is DSGVTQTPKHLITATGQRVTLRCSPRSGDLSVYWYQQSLDQGLQFLIQYYNGEERAKGNILERFSAQQFPDLHSELNLSSLELGDSALYFCASSAGLEANNEQFFGPGTRLTVL.

The chain recombines TRBV9 with TRBJ1-6, with D perhaps matching TRBD1 (6 bases). This CDR3 region has 16 residues. V was pared by 3 bases and J by 7 bases, with 17 bases between. Looked up from germline, CDR1 is SGDLS and CDR2 is YYNGEE. CDR3: CASSGGQTLGNSPLHF. The CDR3, as DNA: TGTGCCAGCAGCGGCGGACAGACCTTAGGCAATTCACCCCTCCACTTT.

The chain uses TRBV6-5 and TRBJ2-7, with 10 bases lining up with TRBD1. Trimming cost V 0 bases and J 3 bases; bases outside gene matches: 2. This CDR3 contains 15 residues. Germline V CDR1 and CDR2: MNHEY, SVGAGI. The CDR3 DNA follows: TGTGCCAGCAGTTACTCAGGGACAGGGGTCTACGAGCAGTACTTC. Translating gives CASSYSGTGVYEQYF.

This chain uses TRBV19 with TRBJ2-7, with a possible D match to TRBD2 (6 bases). CDR3 length equals 14 residues. Trimming cost V 7 bases and J 7 bases, with 20 bases left between them. Germline V gives CDR1 LNHDA, CDR2 SQIVND (reference sequence). CDR3 in DNA: TGTGCCAGTACCCCGGGAGATCCGGCTGGAGAGCAGTACTTC. It translates to CASTPGDPAGEQYF.

V is TRBV14 and J is TRBJ1-3, with 9 bases matching TRBD1. V lost 4 bases to trimming and J lost 6 bases; unmatched junction nucleotides: 4. The CDR3 is 14 residues long. Looked up from germline, CDR1 is SGHDN and CDR2 is FVKESK. The CDR3 sequence is CASSPRDRANTIYF. The CDR3 coding sequence is TGTGCCAGCAGCCCCCGGGACAGGGCAAACACCATATATTTT. Using reference TRBV14 and TRBJ1-3 for the parts outside the CDR3, the full variable domain is EAGVTQFPSHSVIEKGQTVTLRCDPISGHDNLYWYRRVMGKEIKFLLHFVKESKQDESGMPNNRFLAERTGGTYSTLKVQPAELEDSGVYFCASSPRDRANTIYFGEGSWLTVV.

This clone appeared a few times. This rearrangement joins TRBV4-1 to TRBJ1-2; 11 bases line up with TRBD1. J gave up 4 bases and V 3 bases, and 1 base lay outside the gene matches. Germline lookup yields CDR1 MGHRA and CDR2 YSYEKL. The CDR3 sequence is 14 residues long. The CDR3 bases are TGCGCCAGCAGCCATGGGACAGGGGGCTATGGCTACACCTTC. It codes for CASSHGTGGYGYTF.

The gene calls are TRBV11-1 and TRBJ2-2, with D possibly being TRBD2 (6 bases). This CDR3 is built from 16 residues. Germline CDR1 is SGHAT and CDR2 is FQDESV (reference sequence). V dropped 0 bases and J dropped 3 bases, with 11 bases sitting between them. This CDR3 reads CASSLAGGFDTGELFF. The CDR3, as DNA: TGTGCCAGCAGCTTAGCAGGAGGGTTTGACACCGGGGAGCTGTTTTTT.